This TCR beta chain was obtained from a study of chemoradiotherapy in HPV16-positive cancers. Generated by immunoSEQ multiplex PCR, the TCRdb table keeps only in-frame clones and is missing some. The sample gives fewer than 30,000 clones, about 90% of which show up once; around 20% is in the top ten. This CDR3 has 13 residues. V gave up 7 bases and J gave up 0 bases, with 9 bases separating them. Germline CDR1 GTSNPN, CDR2 SVGIG (reference sequence). The chain uses TRBV30 and TRBJ2-2; TRBD1 is a possible D gene (6 bases). The sample consisted of blood, taken from a patient who underwent chemoradiotherapy. This receptor was identified in a human donor with HPV-associated anogenital cancer. CDR3 amino acids: CALDSANTGELFF. In nucleotides, the CDR3 is TGTGCCTTGGACAGCGCGAACACCGGGGAGCTGTTTTTT.